Presented here are 18 T cell receptor beta chains from one specimen sequenced in a study of identical twins. TCRdb reprocessed the 5' RACE reads via MiXCR and lists one record per CDR3 protein. The sample records some 460,000 distinct CDR3 sequences, 13% to 15% being singletons. These data are also associated with another study on yellow fever vaccine responses in identical twins.

The source material was CD4+ T cells sorted from blood. Receptors were obtained from a woman aged 18-35 years in good health.

This clonotype was counted a few times. The chain employs TRBV11-2 and TRBJ1-1, with D unresolved. Trimming shortened V by 3 bases and J by 2 bases, and 7 bases separated the two germline ends. The CDR3 is 13 residues long. Germline lookup yields CDR1 SGHAT and CDR2 FQNNGV. CDR3: CASSFNGNTEAFF. The DNA of the CDR3 is TGTGCCAGCAGCTTCAACGGTAACACTGAAGCTTTCTTT.

V usage is TRBV14 and J usage is TRBJ2-2; 7 positions match TRBD2. The CDR3 length is 19 residues. The germline V gene has CDR1 SGHDN and CDR2 FVKESK. V shed 3 bases and J 0 bases; nucleotides not matched to a gene: 13. CDR3 bases: TGTGCCAGCAGCCATCAATCCCGCGGGAGTCGGTCGAACACCGGGGAGCTGTTTTTT. Encoded protein: CASSHQSRGSRSNTGELFF.

The chain links TRBV5-1 to TRBJ2-1; either TRBD1 or TRBD2 may fit D (5 bases each). The V end was cut by 6 bases, the J end by 4 bases, with 23 bases between. Germline values: CDR1 SGHRS, CDR2 YFSETQ. The CDR3 is 17 residues long. CDR3 residues: CASTRDPNKARYNEQFF. In DNA, the CDR3 is TGCGCCAGCACCAGGGACCCAAACAAGGCCCGTTACAATGAGCAGTTCTTC.

This clonotype was observed a handful of times. The V gene is TRBV20-1, the J gene TRBJ2-2; 7 bases map to TRBD2. V was pared by 5 bases and J by 5 bases, with 17 bases of the junction left unmatched. Germline CDR1 is DFQATT and CDR2 is SNEGSKA (reference sequence). The CDR3 extends over 17 amino acids. The CDR3 DNA follows: TGCAGTGCTTCCAAGGACACCGGGGGGTTGGGTACCGGGGAGCTGTTTTTT. It specifies CSASKDTGGLGTGELFF.

The chain carries TRBV12-5 and TRBJ2-7; D not certain. CDR3 length: 13 amino acids. V lost 2 bases to trimming and J lost 1 base, with 6 bases between them. CDR1 is LGHNT and CDR2 is FRNRAP in the germline V gene. The chain's CDR3 is CASGLFGSYEQYF. CDR3 DNA sequence: TGTGCTAGTGGTTTGTTCGGATCCTACGAGCAGTACTTC.

The V and J genes are TRBV18 and TRBJ2-3; either TRBD1 or TRBD2 may fit D (5 bases each). Trimming took 3 bases from V and 2 from J, leaving 12 bases between them. Germline CDR1 and CDR2: KGHSH and LQKENI. The length of the CDR3 is 15 residues. CDR3 in amino acids: CASSPGRTNTDTQYF. In nucleotides, the CDR3 is TGTGCCAGCTCACCGGGACGGACCAACACAGATACGCAGTATTTT.

This clonotype was counted a few times. The gene calls are TRBV6-5 and TRBJ2-7; 12 bases fit TRBD2. This CDR3 contains 16 residues. CDR1 MNHEY and CDR2 SVGAGI come from the germline V gene. V was pared by 4 bases and J by 3 bases, with 7 bases of the junction left unmatched. CDR3 nucleotide sequence: TGTGCCAGCAGTTCCCTAGCGGGAGGGGGCGTCTACGAGCAGTACTTC. Its translation is CASSSLAGGGVYEQYF.

There are a few counts of this clonotype. The chain carries TRBV2 and TRBJ1-5, with 9 bases aligning to TRBD1. The CDR3 is made up of 14 amino acids. CDR1 is SNHLY and CDR2 is FYNNEI in the germline V gene. After removal of 6 bases from V and 7 bases from J, the junction contained 7 bases not matched to a gene. The CDR3 here is CASRAGQGGQPQHF. The CDR3 nucleotides are TGTGCCAGCAGAGCGGGACAGGGAGGGCAGCCCCAGCATTTT.

The CDR3 protein is CASSPGTSGGGLYF. DNA of the CDR3: TGTGCCAGCAGCCCAGGGACTAGCGGGGGGGGTTTGTACTTC. The rearrangement links TRBV7-9 to TRBJ2-4, with 16 bases lining up with TRBD2. Germline lookup yields CDR1 SEHNR and CDR2 FQNEAQ (reference sequence). Trimming removed 5 bases from V and 15 bases from J; junction bases left unmatched: 7. This CDR3 is 14 amino acids long.

In this sample, this clonotype turned up a few times. The genes are TRBV9 and TRBJ2-7; D is uncertain. The germline V and J ends were trimmed by 0 bases and 5 bases, with 9 bases remaining between them. The germline gives CDR1 SGDLS, CDR2 YYNGEE. The CDR3 has 13 amino acids. The DNA of the CDR3 is TGTGCCAGCAGCGTAGACGTGGGAAACGAGCAGTACTTC. Its translation: CASSVDVGNEQYF.

The genes are TRBV6-5 and TRBJ2-6; either TRBD1 or TRBD2 may fit D (6 bases each). V shed 2 bases and J shed 2 bases, with 16 bases lying between them. CDR1 and CDR2 from the germline V gene are MNHEY and SVGAGI. This CDR3 is 18 amino acids long. The CDR3 reads CASSYSSLGGAGANVLTF. The CDR3 DNA sequence: TGTGCCAGCAGTTACAGTAGTTTGGGGGGCGCTGGGGCCAACGTCCTGACTTTC.

This clonotype has more than one count but fewer than ten. The chain is built from TRBV20-1 and TRBJ2-1, with 8 bases aligning to TRBD2. Germline CDR1 and CDR2: DFQATT and SNEGSKA (reference sequence). The CDR3 covers 14 residues. J was trimmed by 1 base and V by 5 bases; bases with no gene match: 4. The CDR3 loop reads CSAPQRESYNEQFF. For the CDR3, the DNA is TGCAGTGCTCCCCAGCGGGAGTCCTACAATGAGCAGTTCTTC.

The table lists this clonotype with many counts. The V and J genes are TRBV7-9 and TRBJ1-1; 8 bases match TRBD1. The CDR3 is 14 amino acids. V shed 0 bases, J shed 11 bases, and the junction held 8 bases outside the gene matches. Germline V gene lookup returns CDR1 SEHNR and CDR2 FQNEAQ (reference sequence). The CDR3 nucleotides are TGTGCCAGCAGCTTAGCGCAGGGGGCAGTCCGGGCTTTCTTT. Its translation is CASSLAQGAVRAFF.

This chain connects TRBV10-3 to TRBJ2-3, with a possible D match to TRBD1 (6 bases). This CDR3 is 12 amino acids long. Looked up from germline, CDR1 is ENHRY and CDR2 is SYGVKD. V dropped 7 bases and J dropped 6 bases, with 11 bases sitting between them. CDR3 residues: CAIKGDSDTQYF. The CDR3 DNA reads as TGTGCCATCAAGGGGGATTCCGATACGCAGTATTTT.

This clonotype turned up a few times. This chain links TRBV4-3 with TRBJ2-3; D not resolved. CDR1 is LGHNA and CDR2 is YSLEER in the germline V gene. Deletions cut 0 bases from V and 4 bases from J, with 11 bases between. The CDR3 is 15 residues long. CDR3 sequence (DNA): TGCGCCAGCAGCCAAGATCGGCTAGTAGCAGATACGCAGTATTTT. This codes for CASSQDRLVADTQYF.

The CDR3 reads CASSPDRVNTEAFF. In DNA, the CDR3 is TGTGCCAGCTCCCCTGACAGAGTGAACACTGAAGCTTTCTTT. The rearrangement uses TRBV18 and TRBJ1-1, with D possibly TRBD1 on 5 matching bases. Germline V gene sequence: CDR1 KGHSH, CDR2 LQKENI. Trimming cost V 6 bases and J 0 bases, with 11 bases left between them. CDR3 length: 14 residues.

The rearrangement joins TRBV6-1 to TRBJ2-3, with a tentative D call TRBD1 (6 bases). This CDR3 has 14 amino acids. Trimming left V 6 bases short and J 4 bases short, with 14 bases between. In germline, CDR1 is MNHNS, CDR2 SASEGT. The chain's CDR3 is CASRTRQESDTQYF. In DNA form, the CDR3 reads TGTGCCAGCAGAACTAGACAGGAATCAGATACGCAGTATTTT.

This clonotype was counted between two and nine times. The chain carries TRBV15 and TRBJ2-3; 8 bases fit TRBD1. The CDR3 consists of 18 residues. The junction had 11 bases not matched to a gene; V was cut back by 1 base and J by 2 bases. The germline V gene encodes CDR1 LNHNV and CDR2 YYDKDF (reference sequence). The DNA of the CDR3 is TGTGCCACCAGCAGAGCGATAGGGACAGGCTCTATCACAGATACGCAGTATTTT. Amino acids: CATSRAIGTGSITDTQYF.